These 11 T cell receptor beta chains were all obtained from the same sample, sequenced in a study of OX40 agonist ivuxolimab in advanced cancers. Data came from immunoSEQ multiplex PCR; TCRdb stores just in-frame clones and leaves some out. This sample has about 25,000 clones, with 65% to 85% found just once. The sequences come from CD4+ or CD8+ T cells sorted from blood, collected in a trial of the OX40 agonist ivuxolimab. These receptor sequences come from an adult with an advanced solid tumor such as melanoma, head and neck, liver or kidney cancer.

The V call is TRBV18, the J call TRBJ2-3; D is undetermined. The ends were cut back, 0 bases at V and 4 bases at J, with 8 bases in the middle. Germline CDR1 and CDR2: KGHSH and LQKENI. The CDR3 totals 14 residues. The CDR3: CASSPPLVADTQYF. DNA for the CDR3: TGTGCCAGCTCACCACCGCTGGTAGCAGATACGCAGTATTTT.

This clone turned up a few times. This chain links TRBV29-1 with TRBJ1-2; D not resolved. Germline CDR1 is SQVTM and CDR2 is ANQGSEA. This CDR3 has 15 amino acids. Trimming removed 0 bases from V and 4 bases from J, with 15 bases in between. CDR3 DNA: TGCAGCGTTGAAGATTCAACGGCTATGGGCTATGGCTACACCTTC. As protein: CSVEDSTAMGYGYTF.

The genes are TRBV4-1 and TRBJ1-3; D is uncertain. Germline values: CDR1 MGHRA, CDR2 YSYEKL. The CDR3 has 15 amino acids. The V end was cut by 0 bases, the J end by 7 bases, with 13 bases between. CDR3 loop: CASSQEGRIGNTIYF. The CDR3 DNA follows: TGCGCCAGCAGCCAAGAAGGGAGGATCGGGAACACCATATATTTT.

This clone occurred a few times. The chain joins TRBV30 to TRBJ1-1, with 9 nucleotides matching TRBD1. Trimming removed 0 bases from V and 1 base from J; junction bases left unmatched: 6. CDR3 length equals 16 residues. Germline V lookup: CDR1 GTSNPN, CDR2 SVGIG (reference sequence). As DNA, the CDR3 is TGTGCCTGGAGTGTACAGGGGGCAAGAAGGAACACTGAAGCTTTCTTT. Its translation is CAWSVQGARRNTEAFF. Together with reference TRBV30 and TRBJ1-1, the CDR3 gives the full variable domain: SQTIHQWPATLVQPVGSPLSLECTVEGTSNPNLYWYRQAAGRGLQLLFYSVGIGQISSEVPQNLSASRPQDRQFILSSKKLLLSDSGFYLCAWSVQGARRNTEAFFGQGTRLTVV.

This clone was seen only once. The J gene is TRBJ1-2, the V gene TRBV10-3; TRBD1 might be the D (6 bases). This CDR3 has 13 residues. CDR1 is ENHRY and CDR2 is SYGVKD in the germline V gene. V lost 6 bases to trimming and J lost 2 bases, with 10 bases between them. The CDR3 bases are TGTGCCATCAGGGACAGCTTGAACTATGGCTACACCTTC. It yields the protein CAIRDSLNYGYTF.

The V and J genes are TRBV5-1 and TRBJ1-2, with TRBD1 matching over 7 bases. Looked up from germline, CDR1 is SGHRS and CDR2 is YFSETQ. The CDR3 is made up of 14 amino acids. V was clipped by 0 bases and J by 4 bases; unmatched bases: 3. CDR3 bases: TGCGCCAGCAGCTTGGCCACAGGGGTCTATGGCTACACCTTC. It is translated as CASSLATGVYGYTF.

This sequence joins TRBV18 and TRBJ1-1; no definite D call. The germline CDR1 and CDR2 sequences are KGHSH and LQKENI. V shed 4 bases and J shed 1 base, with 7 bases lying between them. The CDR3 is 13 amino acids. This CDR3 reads CASSQDWNTEAFF. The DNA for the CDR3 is TGTGCCAGCTCACAGGACTGGAACACTGAAGCTTTCTTT.

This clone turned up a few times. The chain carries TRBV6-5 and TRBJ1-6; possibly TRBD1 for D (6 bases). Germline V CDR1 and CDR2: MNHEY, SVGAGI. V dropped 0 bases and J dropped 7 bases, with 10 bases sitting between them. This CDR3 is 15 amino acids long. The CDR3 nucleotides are TGTGCCAGCAGTTACTCGATACAGGGCAATTCACCCCTCCACTTT. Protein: CASSYSIQGNSPLHF.

The CDR3 nucleotides are TGTGCCAGCAGCGTAGACGGGATTAATTCACCCCTCCACTTT. Translation: CASSVDGINSPLHF. The chain is built from TRBV9 and TRBJ1-6; no clear D. This CDR3 has 14 residues. V was trimmed by 0 bases and J by 6 bases, leaving 7 bases between them. CDR1 and CDR2 (germline): SGDLS, YYNGEE.

CDR3 in DNA: TGTGCCAGCAGCCGCAGTAGCTACGAGCAGTACTTC. It is translated as CASSRSSYEQYF. The chain recombines TRBV6-6 with TRBJ2-7; D uncertain. Germline CDR1 reads MNHNY; CDR2 reads SVGAGI (reference sequence). CDR3 length: 12 amino acids. V dropped 6 bases and J dropped 3 bases, with 9 bases sitting between them.

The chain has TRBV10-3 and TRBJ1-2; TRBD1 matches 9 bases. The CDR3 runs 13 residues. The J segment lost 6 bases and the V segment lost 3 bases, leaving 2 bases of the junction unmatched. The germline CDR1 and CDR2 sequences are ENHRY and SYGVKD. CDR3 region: CAISETGGNGYTF. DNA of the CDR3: TGTGCCATCAGTGAAACAGGGGGCAATGGCTACACCTTC.